These T cell receptor beta chains were read from a single sample in a study of CD8 T cells in Susac syndrome. Via MiXCR, TCRdb re-called the immunoSEQ multiplex PCR reads, giving one row per CDR3 protein. Altogether 100,000 to 150,000 distinct CDR3 sequences are present, 96% being singletons, with the ten largest covering about 0.13%. The specimen sequenced was CD4+ T cells from PBMCs. The receptors come from a human donor with Susac syndrome. Each CDR3 is given with its conserved first and last residue. D genes are given only for firm matches. Rows may omit the clone size; those that give it use once, few, many or a size class.

>-|-|TRBV7-8|TRBJ1-4
CASSLFMRDEKLFF
TGTGCCAGCAGCCTTTTTATGCGGGATGAAAAACTGTTTTTT
>-|-|TRBV30|TRBJ2-1
CAWRRSQDNEQFF
TGTGCCTGGCGCCGATCCCAGGACAATGAGCAGTTCTTC
>-|TRBD1|TRBV25-1|TRBJ2-5
CASSEGGWDRRGTETQYF
TGTGCCAGCAGTGAAGGGGGCTGGGACAGGAGGGGGACGGAGACCCAGTACTTC
>-|TRBD1|TRBV5-1|TRBJ2-1
CASSLMTGESYNEQFF
TGCGCCAGCAGCTTGATGACAGGGGAGTCCTACAATGAGCAGTTCTTC
>-|-|TRBV3-1|TRBJ2-2
CASSFGPGTGELFF
TGTGCCAGCAGCTTTGGACCCGGCACCGGGGAGCTGTTTTTT
>-|TRBD1|TRBV2|TRBJ1-1
CASSGTGGKNTEAFF
TGTGCCAGCTCCGGGACAGGGGGGAAGAACACTGAAGCTTTCTTT
>-|-|TRBV6-5|TRBJ1-2
CASSYSPAIYGYTF
TGTGCCAGCAGTTACTCTCCGGCAATCTATGGCTACACCTTC
>-|-|TRBV3-1|TRBJ2-7
CASSHTAASYEQYF
TGTGCCAGCAGCCATACAGCAGCTTCCTACGAGCAGTACTTC
>-|-|TRBV6-2/TRBV6-3|TRBJ1-1
CASGAQRGAFF
TGTGCCAGCGGGGCTCAGCGAGGTGCTTTCTTT
>-|TRBD2|TRBV7-6|TRBJ2-2
CASSLVVPGTSGTGELFF
TGTGCCAGCAGCTTAGTAGTCCCCGGGACTAGCGGTACCGGGGAGCTGTTTTTT
>-|-|TRBV20-1|TRBJ2-1
CSARVQPGNEQFF
TGCAGTGCTAGAGTGCAGCCTGGGAATGAGCAGTTCTTC
>-|-|TRBV4-2|TRBJ2-2
CASSPWTATNTGELFF
TGTGCCAGCAGCCCATGGACAGCTACGAACACCGGGGAGCTGTTTTTT
>-|TRBD1|TRBV6-5|TRBJ2-5
CASSYLRTGGTETQYF
TGTGCCAGCAGTTACCTCCGGACAGGGGGCACAGAGACCCAGTACTTC
>-|TRBD1|TRBV20-1|TRBJ1-1
CSARDLGQGAEAFF
TGCAGTGCTAGAGACCTAGGACAGGGGGCGGAAGCTTTCTTT
>-|TRBD2|TRBV2|TRBJ2-1
CASGGRARNEQFF
TGTGCCAGCGGCGGGAGGGCCCGGAATGAGCAGTTCTTC
>-|TRBD1|TRBV20-1|TRBJ2-7
CSARAGQGKSEQYF
TGCAGTGCTAGGGCAGGACAGGGTAAGAGCGAGCAGTACTTC
>-|-|TRBV20-1|TRBJ1-2
CSADRANYGYTF
TGCAGTGCTGACAGAGCTAACTATGGCTACACCTTC
>once|TRBD2|TRBV15|TRBJ2-7
CATSSAGTTYEQYF
TGTGCCACCAGCAGTGCTGGGACTACCTACGAGCAGTACTTC
>-|-|TRBV3-1|TRBJ2-1
CASSQANEQFF
TGTGCCAGCAGCCAAGCTAACGAGCAGTTCTTC
>-|-|TRBV27|TRBJ1-2
CASSSTKGDGYTF
TGTGCCAGCAGTTCCACCAAAGGGGATGGCTACACCTTC
>-|TRBD1|TRBV10-3|TRBJ1-5
CAISDPQTGSQPQHF
TGTGCCATCAGTGACCCTCAGACAGGGAGTCAGCCCCAGCATTTT
>-|-|TRBV29-1|TRBJ2-7
CSVRTARESYEQYF
TGCAGCGTCAGGACAGCGAGAGAGTCCTACGAGCAGTACTTC
>-|-|TRBV15|TRBJ1-2
CATSRDSGGAFTNYGYTF
TGTGCCACCAGCAGAGATAGTGGGGGCGCCTTCACTAACTATGGCTACACCTTC
>once|TRBD1|TRBV29-1|TRBJ1-1
CSVEDLSGRGPSEAFF
TGCAGCGTTGAAGATCTATCGGGCAGGGGGCCTAGTGAAGCTTTCTTT
>-|-|TRBV14|TRBJ2-5
CASSQHLGGTQYF
TGTGCCAGCAGCCAACATTTAGGAGGGACCCAGTACTTC
>once|-|TRBV3-1|TRBJ1-1
CASSLFDQGNTEAFF
TGTGCCAGCAGCCTCTTCGACCAGGGGAACACTGAAGCTTTCTTT
>-|-|TRBV24-1|TRBJ2-3
CATSDFQGTSTDTQYF
TGTGCCACCAGTGATTTCCAAGGGACTAGCACAGATACGCAGTATTTT
>-|TRBD1|TRBV6-6|TRBJ2-2
CASRPRQGTTGELFF
TGTGCCAGCAGACCCCGACAGGGAACCACCGGGGAGCTGTTTTTT
>-|-|TRBV29-1|TRBJ2-4
CSVESGGMKNIQYF
TGCAGCGTTGAGAGCGGAGGAATGAAAAACATTCAGTACTTC
>-|TRBD1|TRBV5-6|TRBJ1-1
CASRAQGVTEAFF
TGTGCCAGCAGGGCACAGGGGGTAACTGAAGCTTTCTTT
>-|TRBD1|TRBV7-2|TRBJ1-2
CASSLEGTGFGAYGYTF
TGTGCCAGCAGCTTAGAGGGGACAGGCTTCGGTGCCTATGGCTACACCTTC
>-|TRBD2|TRBV12-3/TRBV12-4|TRBJ2-1
CASSLGTSGIIQRGEQFF
TGTGCCAGCAGTTTAGGGACTAGCGGGATTATCCAACGGGGTGAGCAGTTCTTC